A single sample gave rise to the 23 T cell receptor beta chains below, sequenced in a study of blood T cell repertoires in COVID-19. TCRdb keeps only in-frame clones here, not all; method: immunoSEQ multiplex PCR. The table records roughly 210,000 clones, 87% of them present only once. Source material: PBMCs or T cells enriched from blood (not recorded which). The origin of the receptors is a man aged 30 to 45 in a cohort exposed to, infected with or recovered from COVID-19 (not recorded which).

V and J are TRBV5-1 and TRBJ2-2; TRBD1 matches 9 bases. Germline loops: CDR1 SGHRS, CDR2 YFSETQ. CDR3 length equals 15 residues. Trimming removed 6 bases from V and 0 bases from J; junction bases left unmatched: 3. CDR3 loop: CASTRTGANTGELFF. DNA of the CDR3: TGCGCCAGCACCCGGACAGGGGCGAACACCGGGGAGCTGTTTTTT.

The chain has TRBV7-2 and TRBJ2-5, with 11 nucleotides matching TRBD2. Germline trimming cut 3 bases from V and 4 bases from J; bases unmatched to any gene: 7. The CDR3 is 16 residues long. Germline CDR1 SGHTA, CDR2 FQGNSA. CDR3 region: CASSFGSSGRLETQYF. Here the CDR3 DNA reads TGTGCCAGCAGCTTCGGCTCTAGCGGGAGGTTAGAGACCCAGTACTTC. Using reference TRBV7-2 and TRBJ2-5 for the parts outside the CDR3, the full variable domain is GAGVSQSPSNKVTEKGKDVELRCDPISGHTALYWYRQSLGQGLEFLIYFQGNSAPDKSGLPSDRFSAERTGGSVSTLTIQRTQQEDSAVYLCASSFGSSGRLETQYFGPGTRLLVL.

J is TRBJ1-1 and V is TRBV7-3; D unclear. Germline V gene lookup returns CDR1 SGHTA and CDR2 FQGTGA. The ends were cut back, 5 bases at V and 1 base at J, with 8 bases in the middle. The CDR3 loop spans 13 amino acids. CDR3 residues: CASSPQWNTEAFF. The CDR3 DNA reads TGTGCCAGCAGCCCCCAGTGGAACACTGAAGCTTTCTTT.

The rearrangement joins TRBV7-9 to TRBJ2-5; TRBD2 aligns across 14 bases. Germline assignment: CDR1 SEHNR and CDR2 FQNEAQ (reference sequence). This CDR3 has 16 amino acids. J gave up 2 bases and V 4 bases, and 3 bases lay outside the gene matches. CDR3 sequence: CASSWGTSGSQETQYF. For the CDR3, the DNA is TGTGCCAGCAGCTGGGGGACTAGCGGGAGTCAAGAGACCCAGTACTTC.

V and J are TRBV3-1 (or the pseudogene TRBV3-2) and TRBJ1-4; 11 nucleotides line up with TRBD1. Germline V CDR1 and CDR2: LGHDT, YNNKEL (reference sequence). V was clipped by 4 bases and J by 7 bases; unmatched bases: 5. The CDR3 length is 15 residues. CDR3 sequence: CASSRTGTGGEKLFF. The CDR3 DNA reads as TGTGCCAGCAGCCGGACAGGGACAGGGGGTGAAAAACTGTTTTTT.

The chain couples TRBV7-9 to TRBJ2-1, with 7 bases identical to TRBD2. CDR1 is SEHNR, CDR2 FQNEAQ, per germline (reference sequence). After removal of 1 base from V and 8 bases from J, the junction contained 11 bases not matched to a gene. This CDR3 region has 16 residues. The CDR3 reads CASSLGHSGLDYEQFF. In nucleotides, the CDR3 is TGTGCCAGCAGCTTAGGACACTCTGGACTAGACTATGAGCAGTTCTTC.

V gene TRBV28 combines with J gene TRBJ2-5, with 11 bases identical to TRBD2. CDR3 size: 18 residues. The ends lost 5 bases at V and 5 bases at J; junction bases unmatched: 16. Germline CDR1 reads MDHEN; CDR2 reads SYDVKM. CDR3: CASSGTLAGGPSRETQYF. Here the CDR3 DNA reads TGTGCCAGCAGTGGGACGCTAGCGGGAGGACCCTCCCGCGAGACCCAGTACTTC.

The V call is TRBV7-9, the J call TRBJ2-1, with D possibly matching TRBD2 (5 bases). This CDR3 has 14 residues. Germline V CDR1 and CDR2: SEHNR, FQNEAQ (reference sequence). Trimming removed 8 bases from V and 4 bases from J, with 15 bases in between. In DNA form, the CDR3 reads TGTGCCAGCTCGGCGGGTCCCTCTTACAATGAGCAGTTCTTC. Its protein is CASSAGPSYNEQFF.

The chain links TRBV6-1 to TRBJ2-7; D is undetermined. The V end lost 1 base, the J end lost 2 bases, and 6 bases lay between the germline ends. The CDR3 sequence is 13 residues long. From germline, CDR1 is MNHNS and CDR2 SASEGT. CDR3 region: CASSEVRAYEQYF. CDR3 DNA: TGTGCCAGCAGTGAAGTGAGAGCCTACGAGCAGTACTTC.

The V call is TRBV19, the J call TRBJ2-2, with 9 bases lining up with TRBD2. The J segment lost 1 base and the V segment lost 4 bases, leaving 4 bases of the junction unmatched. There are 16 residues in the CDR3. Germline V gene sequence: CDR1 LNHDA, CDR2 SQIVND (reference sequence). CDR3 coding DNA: TGTGCCAGTAGTAAACTAGCGGGCGGGAACACCGGGGAGCTGTTTTTT. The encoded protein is CASSKLAGGNTGELFF.

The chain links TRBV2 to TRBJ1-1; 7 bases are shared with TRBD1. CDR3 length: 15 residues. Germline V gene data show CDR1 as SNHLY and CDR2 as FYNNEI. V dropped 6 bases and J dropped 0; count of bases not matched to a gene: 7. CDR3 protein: CASRETGRMNTEAFF. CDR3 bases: TGTGCCAGCAGGGAGACAGGGCGGATGAACACTGAAGCTTTCTTT.

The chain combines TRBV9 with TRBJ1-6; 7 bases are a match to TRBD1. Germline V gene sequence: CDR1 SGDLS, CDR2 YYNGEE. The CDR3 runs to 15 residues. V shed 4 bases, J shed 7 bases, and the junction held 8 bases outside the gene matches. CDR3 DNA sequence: TGTGCCAGCAGCCCGGCGGACAGGTCCAATTCACCCCTCCACTTT. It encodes CASSPADRSNSPLHF.

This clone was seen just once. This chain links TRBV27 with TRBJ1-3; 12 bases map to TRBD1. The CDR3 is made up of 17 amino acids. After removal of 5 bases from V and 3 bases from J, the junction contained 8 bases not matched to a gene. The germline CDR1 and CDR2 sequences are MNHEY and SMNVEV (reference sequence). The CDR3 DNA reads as TGTGCCAGCAGTCCCGCCGGGACAGGGGGCCTTGGAAACACCATATATTTT. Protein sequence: CASSPAGTGGLGNTIYF.

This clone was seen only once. The CDR3 bases are TGTGCCAGCAGCTACCCTCCGGGGACAGGGAAGGATACGCAGTATTTT. Its protein product is CASSYPPGTGKDTQYF. This chain joins TRBV7-9 and TRBJ2-3; 9 positions match TRBD1. The CDR3 has 16 residues. The germline CDR1 and CDR2 sequences are SEHNR and FQNEAQ (reference sequence). V lost 4 bases and J lost 6; bases outside the gene matches: 11.

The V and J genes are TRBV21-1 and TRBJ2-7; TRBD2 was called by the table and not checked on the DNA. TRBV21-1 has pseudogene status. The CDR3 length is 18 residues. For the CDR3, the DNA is TGTGCCAGCAGCAAAAAGAAGGGACTGCGAACGATTCGCTACGAGCAGTACTTC. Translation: CASSKKKGLRTIRYEQYF.

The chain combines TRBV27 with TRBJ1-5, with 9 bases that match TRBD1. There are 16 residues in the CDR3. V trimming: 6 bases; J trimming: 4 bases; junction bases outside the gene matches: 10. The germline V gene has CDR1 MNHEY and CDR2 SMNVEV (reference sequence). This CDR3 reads CASSPGTGMGNQPQHF. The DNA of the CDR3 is TGTGCCAGCAGCCCCGGGACAGGGATGGGGAATCAGCCCCAGCATTTT.

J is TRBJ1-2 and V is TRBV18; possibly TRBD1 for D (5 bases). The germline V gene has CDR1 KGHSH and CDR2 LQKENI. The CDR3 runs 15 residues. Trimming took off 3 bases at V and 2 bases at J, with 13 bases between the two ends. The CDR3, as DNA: TGTGCCAGCTCACCCCTACAGGACGGCAACTATGGCTACACCTTC. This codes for CASSPLQDGNYGYTF.

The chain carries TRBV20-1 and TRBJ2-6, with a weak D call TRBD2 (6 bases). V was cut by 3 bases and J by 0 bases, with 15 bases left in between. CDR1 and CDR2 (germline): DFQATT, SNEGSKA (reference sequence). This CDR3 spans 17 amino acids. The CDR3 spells CSASRGNVHSGANVLTF. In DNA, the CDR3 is TGCAGTGCTAGTCGCGGGAATGTCCACTCTGGGGCCAACGTCCTGACTTTC.

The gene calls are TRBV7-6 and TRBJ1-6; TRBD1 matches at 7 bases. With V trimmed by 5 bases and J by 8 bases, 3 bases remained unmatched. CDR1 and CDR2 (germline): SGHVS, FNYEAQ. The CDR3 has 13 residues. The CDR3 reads CASSPQGDSPLHF. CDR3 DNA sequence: TGTGCCAGCAGCCCGCAGGGGGATTCACCCCTCCACTTT.

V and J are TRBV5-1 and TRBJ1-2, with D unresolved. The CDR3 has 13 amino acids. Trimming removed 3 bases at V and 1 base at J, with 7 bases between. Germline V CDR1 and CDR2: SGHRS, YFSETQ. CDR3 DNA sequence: TGCGCCAGCAGCTCTACAGTTAACTATGGCTACACCTTC. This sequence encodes CASSSTVNYGYTF.

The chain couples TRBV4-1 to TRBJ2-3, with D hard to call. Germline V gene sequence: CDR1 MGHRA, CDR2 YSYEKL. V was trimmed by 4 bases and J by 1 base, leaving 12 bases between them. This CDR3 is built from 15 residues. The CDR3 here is CASSREGGRTDTQYF. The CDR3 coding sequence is TGCGCCAGCAGCCGAGAAGGCGGCCGCACAGATACGCAGTATTTT.

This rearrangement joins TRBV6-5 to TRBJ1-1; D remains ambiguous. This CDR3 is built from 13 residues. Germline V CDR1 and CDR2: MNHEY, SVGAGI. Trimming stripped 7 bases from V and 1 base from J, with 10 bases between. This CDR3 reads CASNTVRNTEAFF. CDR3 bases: TGTGCCAGCAATACCGTCAGGAACACTGAAGCTTTCTTT.

Here the CDR3 reads CASSWDTSPLHF. The CDR3 bases are TGCGCCAGCAGCTGGGACACTTCACCCCTCCACTTT. This chain joins TRBV5-1 and TRBJ1-6; a weak D match, TRBD1 (6 bases). CDR1 is SGHRS and CDR2 is YFSETQ in the germline V gene. Trimming took off 3 bases at V and 9 bases at J, with 7 bases between the two ends. This CDR3 has 12 residues.